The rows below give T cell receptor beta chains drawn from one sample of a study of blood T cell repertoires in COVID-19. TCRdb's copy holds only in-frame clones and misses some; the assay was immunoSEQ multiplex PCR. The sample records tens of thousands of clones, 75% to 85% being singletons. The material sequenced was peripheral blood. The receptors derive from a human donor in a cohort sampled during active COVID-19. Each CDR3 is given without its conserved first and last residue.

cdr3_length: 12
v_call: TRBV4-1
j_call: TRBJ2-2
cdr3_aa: ASSRPVVSGELF

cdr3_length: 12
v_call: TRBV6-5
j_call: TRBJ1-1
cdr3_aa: APSPQVMNTEAF

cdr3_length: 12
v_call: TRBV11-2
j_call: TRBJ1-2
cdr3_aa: ASSLPPANYGYT

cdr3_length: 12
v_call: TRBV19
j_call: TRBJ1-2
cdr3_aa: ASNRDRGNYGYT

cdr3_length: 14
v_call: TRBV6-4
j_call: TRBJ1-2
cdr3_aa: ASSEGTGDLRYGYT

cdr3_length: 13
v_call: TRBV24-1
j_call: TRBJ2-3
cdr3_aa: ATSDPTGATDTQY

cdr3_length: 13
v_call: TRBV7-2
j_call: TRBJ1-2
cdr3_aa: ASSGRQGYNYGYT

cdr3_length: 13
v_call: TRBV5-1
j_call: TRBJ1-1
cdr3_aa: ASSWAQGGGTEAF

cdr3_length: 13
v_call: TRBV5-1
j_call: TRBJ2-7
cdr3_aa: ASRYSDRASYEQY

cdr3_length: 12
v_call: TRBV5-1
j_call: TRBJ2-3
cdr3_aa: ASSLDRGGDTQY

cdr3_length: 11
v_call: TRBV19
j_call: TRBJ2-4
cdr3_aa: ASLGLERNIQY

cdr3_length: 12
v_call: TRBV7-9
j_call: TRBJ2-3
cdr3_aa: ASSKDRYTDTQY

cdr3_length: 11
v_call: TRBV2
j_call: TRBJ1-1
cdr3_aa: ASRATAGAEAF

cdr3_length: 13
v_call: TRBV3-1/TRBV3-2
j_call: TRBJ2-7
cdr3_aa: ASSQGAGAPYEQY

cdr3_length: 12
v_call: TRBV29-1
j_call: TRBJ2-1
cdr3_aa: SALAVAGDNEQF

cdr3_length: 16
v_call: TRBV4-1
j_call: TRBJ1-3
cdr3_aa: ASSQGLGQTISGNTIY

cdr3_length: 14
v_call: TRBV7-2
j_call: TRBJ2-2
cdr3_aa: ASSLVAGQTTGELF

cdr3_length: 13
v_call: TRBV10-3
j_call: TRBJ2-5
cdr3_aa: AIRPGTGPTETQY

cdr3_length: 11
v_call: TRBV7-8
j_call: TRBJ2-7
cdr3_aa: ASSLARAYEQY

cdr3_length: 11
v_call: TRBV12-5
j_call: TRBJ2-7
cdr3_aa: ASGLAAGMEQY

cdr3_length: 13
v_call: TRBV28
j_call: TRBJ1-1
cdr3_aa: ASSFSVAMNTEAF

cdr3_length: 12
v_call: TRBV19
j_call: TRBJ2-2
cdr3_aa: ASSRDRVTGELF

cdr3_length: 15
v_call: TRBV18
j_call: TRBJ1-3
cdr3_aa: ASSPTGESFSGNTIY

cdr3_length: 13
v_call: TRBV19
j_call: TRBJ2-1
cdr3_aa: ASSQKLTSYNEQF

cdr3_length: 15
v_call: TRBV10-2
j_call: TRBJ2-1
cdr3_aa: ASSVNDLTSEYNEQF

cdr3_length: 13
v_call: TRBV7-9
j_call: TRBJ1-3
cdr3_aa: ASNSVPNSGNTIY

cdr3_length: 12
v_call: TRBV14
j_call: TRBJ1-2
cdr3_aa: ASSQAVGGYGYT

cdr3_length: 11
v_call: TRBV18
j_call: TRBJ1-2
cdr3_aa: ASSRQGENGYT

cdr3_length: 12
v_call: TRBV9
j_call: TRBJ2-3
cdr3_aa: ASSVGGRTDTQY

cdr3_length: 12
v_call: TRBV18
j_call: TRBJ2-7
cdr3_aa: ASSQFRESYEQY

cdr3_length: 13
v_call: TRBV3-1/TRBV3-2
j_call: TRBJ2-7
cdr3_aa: ASSQDPRDIGEQY

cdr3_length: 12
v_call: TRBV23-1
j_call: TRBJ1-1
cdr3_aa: ASSQSGGRAEAF

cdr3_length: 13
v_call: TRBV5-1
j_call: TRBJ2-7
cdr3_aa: ASSWGDRGQFEQY

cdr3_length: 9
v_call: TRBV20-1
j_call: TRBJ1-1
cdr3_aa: SARSGVEAF

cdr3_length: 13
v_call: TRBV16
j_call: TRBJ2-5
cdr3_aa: ASSQTGGSQETQY

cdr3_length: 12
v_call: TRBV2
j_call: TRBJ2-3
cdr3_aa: ASSEAWATDTQY

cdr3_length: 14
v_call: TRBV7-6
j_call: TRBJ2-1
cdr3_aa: ASSLAGRGAYNEQF

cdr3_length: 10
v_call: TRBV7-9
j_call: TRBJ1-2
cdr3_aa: ASSSDTYGYT

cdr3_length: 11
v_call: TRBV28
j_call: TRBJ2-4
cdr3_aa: ASSFRGGNIQY

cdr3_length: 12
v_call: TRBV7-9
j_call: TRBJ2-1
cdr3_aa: ASSLSGGAREQF

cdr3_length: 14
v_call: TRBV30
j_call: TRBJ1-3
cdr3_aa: ACAPRTGSIRNTIY

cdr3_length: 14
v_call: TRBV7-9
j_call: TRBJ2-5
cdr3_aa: ASSRGVSGRKETQY

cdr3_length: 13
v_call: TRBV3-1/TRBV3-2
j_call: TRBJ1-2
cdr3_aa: ASSQTGESNYGYT

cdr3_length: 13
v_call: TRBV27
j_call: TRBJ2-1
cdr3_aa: ASSLSGLAGNEQF

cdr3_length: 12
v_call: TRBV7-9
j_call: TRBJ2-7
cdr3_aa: ASSLRGVSYEQY

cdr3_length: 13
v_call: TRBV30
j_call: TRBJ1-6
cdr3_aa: ASRPDWVDNSPLH

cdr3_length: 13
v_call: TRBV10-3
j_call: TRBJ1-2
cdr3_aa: AISERDRGLYGYT

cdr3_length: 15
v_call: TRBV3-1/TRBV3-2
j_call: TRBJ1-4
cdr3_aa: ASSPVAPGSRAEKLF

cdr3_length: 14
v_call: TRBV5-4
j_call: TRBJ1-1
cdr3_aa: ASSERQGQLNTEAF